This T cell receptor beta chain was obtained from a study of cytomegalovirus exposure and HLA in healthy donors. Study at large: Earlier work reported 117 million unique TCR beta sequences from about 179 million T cells. Overall study results and limits: Earlier analysis looked at TCR beta V segments, and most were productive about 87% or about 30% of the time. Later work showed greater clonal expansion in HLA-associated TCR beta chains than in equally common others.

In regard to this clone: The target antigen is unknown.

Although they were nominally healthy when sampled, donors likely had unrecorded immune exposures. With 60 Vbeta and 13 Jbeta primers, the PCR was carried out. TCRdb keeps only in-frame clones here, not all; method: immunoSEQ multiplex PCR. The sample consists of around 61,000 clones, around 85% of them appearing once. The CDR3 length is 15 residues. Germline loops: CDR1 SGHDN, CDR2 FVKESK. V shed 2 bases and J shed 4 bases, with 14 bases lying between them. This receptor was taken from a man aged 35 to 55 in good health and CMV-seronegative. The chain has TRBV14 and TRBJ1-1; no clear D. The sequenced sample was PBMCs. As DNA, the CDR3 is TGTGCCAGCAGCCAATCTTCTCCCCGGGGCACTGAAGCTTTCTTT. It yields the protein CASSQSSPRGTEAFF.